The present T cell receptor (beta chain) was sequenced within a study of post-analysis software for immune sequencing data. Study-wide background: The cohort encompassed relapsing-remitting, secondary progressive and progressive-relapsing multiple sclerosis disease courses. General study points: Under the F measure, samples that were prepared in one batch clustered strongly together. About five TRBV segments appeared more often in patients than in controls, and TRBV5-6, TRBV5-1 and TRBV20-1 were among these. Multiple sclerosis was associated with a significant reduction in normalized Chao1 diversity relative to controls.

The germline V gene has CDR1 DFQATT and CDR2 SNEGSKA (reference sequence). The CDR3 covers 14 residues. The junction had 7 bases not matched to a gene; V was cut back by 4 bases and J by 4 bases. Unique molecular identifiers were carried by the TCR beta cDNA libraries. Between roughly 1 and 10 million T cells gave rise to around 500,000 cDNA molecules. TCRdb redid the calling of the PCR reads with MiXCR, one entry per CDR3 protein. The sample lists some 500,000 distinct CDR3 sequences, roughly 45% seen once, with 12% in the top ten. This clonotype was counted only a few times. The antigen is unknown. The chain couples TRBV20-1 to TRBJ2-3, with 8 nucleotides matching TRBD1. Input material: blood. The clonotype comes from a girl between 5 and 17 years old with multiple sclerosis. The CDR3, as DNA: TGCAGTGCTATCCCGACAGGGGCCCCAGATACGCAGTATTTT. Protein sequence: CSAIPTGAPDTQYF.